A single sample gave rise to the 14 T cell receptor beta chains below, sequenced in a study of T-cell memory formation after mild COVID-19. Each CDR3 protein is one row after TCRdb ran MiXCR on the 5' RACE reads. The profile shows approximately 300,000 distinct CDR3 sequences, less than 20% of them singletons. Sequenced: PBMCs or a T cell subset sorted from them (not recorded which). The origin of the receptors is a man between 18 and 35 years old who had mild COVID-19 (a few samples of this study predate the infection). Cell type and time point are not known.

As DNA, the CDR3 is TGCAGTGCTAGAGCAGCGGGGGTCTACGAGCAGTACGTC. Translation: CSARAAGVYEQYV. The genes are TRBV20-1 and TRBJ2-7; TRBD2 aligns across 8 bases. CDR3 length: 13 amino acids. Looked up from germline, CDR1 is DFQATT and CDR2 is SNEGSKA (reference sequence). J lost 3 bases, V lost 1 base, and 2 bases had no gene match.

This chain joins TRBV2 and TRBJ2-1, with 7 bases fitting TRBD2. This CDR3 is 12 amino acids long. The ends lost 5 bases at V and 11 bases at J; junction bases unmatched: 6. Germline loops: CDR1 SNHLY, CDR2 FYNNEI. The CDR3 bases are TGTGCCAGCAGTTCGGGACTACCCCAGCAGTTCTTC. Translated: CASSSGLPQQFF.

The chain combines TRBV7-9 with TRBJ2-5; 7 bases align to TRBD2. V shed 4 bases and J 5 bases; nucleotides not matched to a gene: 22. There are 19 residues in the CDR3. Germline lookup yields CDR1 SEHNR and CDR2 FQNEAQ (reference sequence). This chain's CDR3 is CASSSNVWGASGLRETQYF. CDR3 nucleotides: TGTGCCAGCAGCTCCAACGTATGGGGCGCTAGCGGTCTCCGGGAGACCCAGTACTTC. Variable domain in full (rest from reference TRBV7-9 and TRBJ2-5): DTGVSQNPRHKITKRGQNVTFRCDPISEHNRLYWYRQTLGQGPEFLTYFQNEAQLEKSRLLSDRFSAERPKGSFSTLEIQRTEQGDSAMYLCASSSNVWGASGLRETQYFGPGTRLLVL.

The V and J genes are TRBV20-1 and TRBJ1-1, with 10 bases matching TRBD1. V shed 4 bases, J shed 12 bases, and the junction held 8 bases outside the gene matches. The CDR3 has 12 amino acids. Per the germline V gene, CDR1 is DFQATT and CDR2 is SNEGSKA (reference sequence). As DNA, the CDR3 is TGCAGTGCTAAACACCGGGACAGGGGTCCTTTCTTT. The encoded protein is CSAKHRDRGPFF.

This clonotype has a handful of counts. The chain is built from TRBV10-3 and TRBJ2-3; possible D gene TRBD1, 7 bases. Germline V gene lookup returns CDR1 ENHRY and CDR2 SYGVKD. V gave up 4 bases and J gave up 5 bases, with 16 bases separating them. The CDR3 has 15 amino acids. The CDR3, as DNA: TGTGCCATCAGTGCTCAGGGGGGACGCAGAGATACGCAGTATTTT. Translation gives CAISAQGGRRDTQYF.

The J gene is TRBJ2-2, the V gene TRBV27; 10 positions match TRBD1. The CDR3 spans 14 residues. V was pared by 6 bases and J by 7 bases, with 5 bases of the junction left unmatched. Looked up from germline, CDR1 is MNHEY and CDR2 is SMNVEV (reference sequence). This chain's CDR3 is CASRRQGADGELFF. CDR3 nucleotide sequence: TGTGCCAGCAGGCGACAGGGGGCCGACGGGGAGCTGTTTTTT.

In DNA, the CDR3 is TGTGCCAGCAGTGAATCCGGGACAGGGGATGGCTACACCTTC. The encoded protein is CASSESGTGDGYTF. The chain combines TRBV25-1 with TRBJ1-2, with 10 bases that match TRBD1. V shed 1 base, J shed 6 bases, and the junction held 2 bases outside the gene matches. Germline values: CDR1 MGHDK, CDR2 SYGVNS. CDR3 length equals 14 residues.

This clonotype occurred many times. CDR3 nucleotide sequence: TGTGCCAGTGGAGGATCCGGGCCAAATTACGAGCAGTACGTC. It is translated as CASGGSGPNYEQYV. V and J are TRBV6-2 or TRBV6-3 and TRBJ2-7; weak D call: TRBD2 (5 bases). Deletions cut 9 bases from V and 4 bases from J, with 19 bases between. The length of the CDR3 is 14 residues. In germline, CDR1 is MNHEY, CDR2 SVGEGT.

This clonotype was observed a few times. CDR3 residues: CASSTRGGAYTEAFF. Written as DNA, the CDR3 is TGTGCCAGCAGCACACGAGGCGGGGCCTACACTGAAGCTTTCTTT. V usage is TRBV12-3 or TRBV12-4 and J usage is TRBJ1-1; D perhaps matches TRBD1 (5 bases). This CDR3 spans 15 amino acids. The germline V and J ends were trimmed by 6 bases and 3 bases, with 17 bases remaining between them.

This clonotype was detected only a few times. The chain links TRBV9 to TRBJ2-1, with 8 bases aligning to TRBD1. V dropped 4 bases and J dropped 9; count of bases not matched to a gene: 9. The germline CDR1 and CDR2 sequences are SGDLS and YYNGEE. The CDR3 totals 14 residues. CDR3 coding DNA: TGTGCCAGCAGCACGCGGACAGGGACGGGTGAGCAGTTCTTC. This encodes CASSTRTGTGEQFF.

This clonotype was detected only a few times. The CDR3 spells CSARPTPNTGELFF. CDR3 coding DNA: TGCAGTGCTAGACCTACCCCGAACACCGGGGAGCTGTTTTTT. The chain employs TRBV20-1 and TRBJ2-2; no reliable D call. Germline values: CDR1 DFQATT, CDR2 SNEGSKA (reference sequence). The CDR3 extends over 14 amino acids. Trimming pared 2 bases from V and 0 bases from J, leaving 7 bases between.

This chain links TRBV6-2 or TRBV6-3 with TRBJ1-6; 10 nucleotides line up with TRBD1. Germline CDR1 and CDR2: MNHEY and SVGEGT. Trimming removed 2 bases from V and 0 bases from J; junction bases left unmatched: 13. The CDR3 sequence is 21 residues long. The chain's CDR3 is CASSYPNRDRGLSSYNSPLHF. The CDR3 DNA sequence: TGTGCCAGCAGTTACCCCAACCGGGACAGGGGACTCAGCTCCTATAATTCACCCCTCCACTTT.

The V call is TRBV30, the J call TRBJ2-1; D gene uncertain. From germline, CDR1 is GTSNPN and CDR2 SVGIG (reference sequence). This CDR3 is built from 11 residues. The germline V and J ends were trimmed by 4 bases and 6 bases, with 7 bases remaining between them. The CDR3 region has the DNA TGTGCCTGGACCGGCGCCAATGAGCAGTTCTTC. Translating it yields CAWTGANEQFF.

This clonotype was found a few times. The rearrangement links TRBV20-1 to TRBJ1-1; D remains ambiguous. The CDR3 spans 15 residues. Germline lookup yields CDR1 DFQATT and CDR2 SNEGSKA (reference sequence). V was cut by 6 bases and J by 1 base, with 18 bases left in between. This CDR3 reads CSATSLRAGNTEAFF. The CDR3 DNA sequence: TGCAGTGCCACGTCGTTAAGGGCTGGGAACACTGAAGCTTTCTTT.